This TCR beta chain was recorded in a study of CD8 T cells in ankylosing spondylitis. Molecular-barcoded quantitative 5'-RACE produced these TCR beta libraries. MiXCR, applied by TCRdb to the 5' RACE reads, yields one record per CDR3 protein. The table includes approximately 31,000 distinct CDR3 sequences, approximately 28% detected once. Trimming took 1 base from V and 5 from J, leaving 12 bases between them. The germline gives CDR1 MGHRA, CDR2 YSYEKL. The CDR3 runs 15 residues. The chain uses TRBV4-1 and TRBJ1-5, with TRBD1 as a possible D gene (6 bases). This receptor was identified in a male donor with ankylosing spondylitis. The specimen sequenced was synovial fluid, either unsorted or a sorted T cell fraction (not recorded which). The CDR3 sequence: CASSQGAQGDQPQHF. As DNA, the CDR3 is TGCGCCAGCAGCCAAGGGGCACAGGGCGATCAGCCCCAGCATTTT.